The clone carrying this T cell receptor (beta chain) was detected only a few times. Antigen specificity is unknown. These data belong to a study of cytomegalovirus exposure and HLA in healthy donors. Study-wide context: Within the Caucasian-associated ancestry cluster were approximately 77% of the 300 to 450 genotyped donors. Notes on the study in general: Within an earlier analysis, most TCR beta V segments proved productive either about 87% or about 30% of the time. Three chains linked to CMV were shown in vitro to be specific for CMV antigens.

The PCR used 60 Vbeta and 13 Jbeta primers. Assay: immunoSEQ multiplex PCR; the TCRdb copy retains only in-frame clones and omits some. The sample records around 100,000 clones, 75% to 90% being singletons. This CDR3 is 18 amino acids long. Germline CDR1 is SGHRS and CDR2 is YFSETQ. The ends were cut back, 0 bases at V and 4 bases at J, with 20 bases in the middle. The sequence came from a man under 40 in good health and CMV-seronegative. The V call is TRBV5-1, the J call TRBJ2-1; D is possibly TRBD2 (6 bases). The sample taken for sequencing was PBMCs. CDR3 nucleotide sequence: TGCGCCAGCAGCTTGGTTGTAGCTAGCGATAATACTTACAATGAGCAGTTCTTC. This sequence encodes CASSLVVASDNTYNEQFF.